In this sample, the clone carrying this T cell receptor beta chain turned up a few times. When samples were unsorted, tens of millions of PBMCs were used for genomic DNA. Assay: immunoSEQ multiplex PCR; the TCRdb copy retains only in-frame clones and omits some. The data contain approximately 500,000 clones, 79% of them singletons. The sample originates from a study of shared clonotypes between healthy human individuals. V trimming: 4 bases; J trimming: 1 base; junction bases outside the gene matches: 5. The CDR3 runs to 15 residues. CDR1 and CDR2 (germline): SNHLY, FYNNEI. The receptor was derived from a woman aged 40 to 50 in good health. Some clones in this sample may be carry-over from other donors' samples. Sample: PBMCs. This rearrangement joins TRBV2 to TRBJ2-5, with TRBD1 matching over 8 bases. The CDR3 protein is CASSVEGTGQETQYF. The CDR3 nucleotides are TGTGCCAGCAGTGTGGAGGGGACAGGCCAAGAGACCCAGTACTTC.